These T cell receptor beta chains were read from a single sample in a study of blood T cell repertoires in COVID-19. TCRdb keeps only in-frame clones here, not all; method: immunoSEQ multiplex PCR. Of 95,000 to 150,000 clones listed, 70% to 85% are singletons. Sequenced material: peripheral blood. Receptors were obtained from a woman aged 70-85 years with acute or convalescent COVID-19. The CDR3 runs from the conserved cysteine through the conserved F or W.

length,V,J,CDR3
15,TRBV21-1,TRBJ2-1,CATDTTVGGANEQFF
15,TRBV7-8,TRBJ2-5,CASSLARQLQETQYF
14,TRBV9,TRBJ2-2,CASSVVSSSGELFF
14,TRBV6-5,TRBJ1-5,CASSPAVGNQPQHF
14,TRBV6-2/TRBV6-3,TRBJ1-2,CASSARGVNYGYTF
14,TRBV5-4,TRBJ2-7,CASSPDSWSYEQYF
15,TRBV6-2/TRBV6-3,TRBJ2-7,CASSPRGAFNYEQYF
16,TRBV5-6,TRBJ2-5,CASHGLSGGAKETQYF
15,TRBV9,TRBJ2-1,CASSVVAGDNNEQFF
17,TRBV7-8,TRBJ1-5,CASSVDNLLYSNQPQHF
14,TRBV11-2,TRBJ1-4,CASSRRQGSEKLFF
13,TRBV30,TRBJ1-5,CAWSVTGGQPQHF
15,TRBV7-9,TRBJ1-1,CASSFYLPTNTEAFF
14,TRBV27,TRBJ1-2,CASSLSGGPYGYTF
16,TRBV5-4,TRBJ1-4,CASSTFDRLVYEKLFF
13,TRBV7-2,TRBJ1-1,CASRETGGTEAFF
15,TRBV19,TRBJ1-5,CASSIRGLEGQPQHF
12,TRBV6-5,TRBJ1-3,CASQTGRNTIYF
17,TRBV5-6,TRBJ1-2,CASSLVSGGGAAGGYTF